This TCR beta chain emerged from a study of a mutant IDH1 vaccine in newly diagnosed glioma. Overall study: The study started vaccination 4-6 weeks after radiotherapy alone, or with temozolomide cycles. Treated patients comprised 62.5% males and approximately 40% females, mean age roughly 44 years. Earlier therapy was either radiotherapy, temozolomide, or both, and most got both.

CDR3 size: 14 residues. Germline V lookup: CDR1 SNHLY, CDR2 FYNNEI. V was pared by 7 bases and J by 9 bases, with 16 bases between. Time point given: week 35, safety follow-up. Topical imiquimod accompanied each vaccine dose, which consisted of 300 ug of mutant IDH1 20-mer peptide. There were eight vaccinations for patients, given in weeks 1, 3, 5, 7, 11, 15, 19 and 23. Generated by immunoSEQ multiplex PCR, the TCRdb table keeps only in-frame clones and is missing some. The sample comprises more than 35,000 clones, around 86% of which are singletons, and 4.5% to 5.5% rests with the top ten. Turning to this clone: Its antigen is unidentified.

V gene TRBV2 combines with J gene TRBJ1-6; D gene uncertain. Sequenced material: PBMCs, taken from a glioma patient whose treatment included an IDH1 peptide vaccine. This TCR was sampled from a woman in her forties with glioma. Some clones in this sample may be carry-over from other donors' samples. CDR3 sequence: CASNPLVSSSPLHF. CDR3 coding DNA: TGTGCCAGCAACCCCCTCGTTAGTTCTTCACCCCTCCACTTT.